Each of the 16 T cell receptor beta chains below was sequenced from the same sample in a study of cytomegalovirus exposure and HLA in healthy donors. PCR amplification relied on 60 Vbeta primers (plus 13 Jbeta primers). Here immunoSEQ multiplex PCR was the method, and the copy in TCRdb shows in-frame clones only, minus some. This sample has 100,000 or so clones, with around 15% found just once. The sample comprised PBMCs. These receptors were taken from a female donor in good health and CMV-seronegative.

Only a few counts were recorded for this clone. This rearrangement joins TRBV5-4 to TRBJ2-7, with 13 positions matching TRBD2. V was clipped by 4 bases and J by 3 bases; unmatched bases: 4. Germline V lookup: CDR1 SGHNT, CDR2 YYREEE (reference sequence). This CDR3 has 15 amino acids. The CDR3 here is CASSLGTSGDYEQYF. Here the CDR3 DNA reads TGTGCCAGCAGCCTAGGGACTAGCGGGGACTACGAGCAGTACTTC.

The chain joins TRBV29-1 to TRBJ2-5, with 13 bases fitting TRBD2. CDR3 size: 15 residues. The germline V gene has CDR1 SQVTM and CDR2 ANQGSEA. With V trimmed by 3 bases and J by 3 bases, 4 bases remained unmatched. The CDR3 DNA sequence: TGCAGCGTTGAGGGACTAGCGGGACAAGAAGAGACCCAGTACTTC. Translating it yields CSVEGLAGQEETQYF.

This clone showed up just a few times. The chain employs TRBV7-3 and TRBJ1-1; D is unresolved. V was clipped by 9 bases and J by 4 bases, with 24 bases between them. Germline V gene lookup returns CDR1 SGHTA and CDR2 FQGTGA. The CDR3 loop spans 16 amino acids. The chain's CDR3 is CASTPMLKPGSTEAFF. CDR3 DNA: TGTGCCAGTACACCAATGTTAAAACCGGGGAGCACTGAAGCTTTCTTT.

Only a few counts were recorded for this clone. V and J are TRBV10-1 and TRBJ1-1; no definite D call. Deletions cut 0 bases from V and 11 bases from J, with 13 bases between. Germline V CDR1 and CDR2: WNHNN, SYGVQD (reference sequence). The CDR3 totals 13 residues. CDR3 residues: CASSESRWYRAFF. CDR3 in DNA: TGCGCCAGCAGTGAGTCGAGATGGTACCGGGCTTTCTTT.

This chain links TRBV7-3 with TRBJ2-2; D might be TRBD2 (5 bases). The CDR3 has 13 residues. Germline V gene sequence: CDR1 SGHTA, CDR2 FQGTGA. V was trimmed by 5 bases and J by 7 bases, leaving 11 bases between them. CDR3: CASSAGRSGELFF. CDR3 coding DNA: TGTGCCAGCAGCGCGGGTCGGAGCGGGGAGCTGTTTTTT.

This clone was counted between two and nine times. The V and J genes are TRBV28 and TRBJ2-1; D not certain. Germline CDR1 and CDR2: MDHEN and SYDVKM. The length of the CDR3 is 12 residues. V lost 9 bases and J 1 base, leaving 7 bases between the germline ends. The CDR3 DNA sequence: TGTGCCAGTGCCAGATCCTACAATGAGCAGTTCTTC. It is translated as CASARSYNEQFF. Using reference TRBV28 and TRBJ2-1 for the parts outside the CDR3, the full variable domain is DVKVTQSSRYLVKRTGEKVFLECVQDMDHENMFWYRQDPGLGLRLIYFSYDVKMKEKGDIPEGYSVSREKKERFSLILESASTNQTSMYLCASARSYNEQFFGPGTRLTVL.

The rearrangement uses TRBV7-8 and TRBJ1-5; the D is unclear. In germline, CDR1 is SGHVS, CDR2 FQNEAQ. The CDR3 is 16 amino acids. With 2 bases removed from V and 0 bases from J, the gap between germline ends came to 11 bases. CDR3 region: CASSLSAGISNQPQHF. CDR3 in DNA: TGTGCCAGCAGCTTATCGGCAGGAATTAGCAATCAGCCCCAGCATTTT.

V usage is TRBV25-1 and J usage is TRBJ2-3; 14 bases are shared with TRBD2. Germline CDR1 and CDR2: MGHDK and SYGVNS. The junction had 7 bases not matched to a gene; V was cut back by 3 bases and J by 8 bases. The CDR3 is 16 residues long. The CDR3 is CASSDPGLAGVGTQYF. The CDR3 DNA is TGTGCCAGCAGTGACCCGGGACTAGCGGGAGTCGGTACGCAGTATTTT.

The chain has TRBV5-3 and TRBJ1-5, with TRBD1 matching 8 bases. TRBV5-3 is designated an ORF whose function remains uncertain. Trimming removed 5 bases from V and 4 bases from J; junction bases left unmatched: 8. CDR3 length: 15 amino acids. The CDR3 DNA is TGTGCCAGAAGGACAGGACAGGGTGGTAATCAGCCCCAGCATTTT. It specifies CARRTGQGGNQPQHF.

The chain has TRBV4-3 and TRBJ1-2; unclear D gene. V was cut by 0 bases and J by 2 bases, with 13 bases left in between. The CDR3 has 16 residues. Germline V gene lookup returns CDR1 LGHNA and CDR2 YSLEER. Here the CDR3 reads CASSQDLYSQNYGYTF. CDR3 DNA: TGCGCCAGCAGCCAAGATCTGTACAGTCAGAACTATGGCTACACCTTC.

The V gene is TRBV4-3, the J gene TRBJ1-6; tentative D call: TRBD1 (5 bases). CDR1 and CDR2 from the germline V gene are LGHNA and YSLEER. Between the trimmed V and J ends, which lost 3 bases and 6 bases, there was a span of 12 bases. The CDR3 consists of 15 residues. The CDR3 DNA sequence: TGCGCCAGCAGCCACGCGGGGCAGGTTAATTCACCCCTCCACTTT. As protein: CASSHAGQVNSPLHF.

J is TRBJ1-2 and V is TRBV28; TRBD1 matches at 11 bases. J lost 8 bases, V lost 6 bases, and 11 bases had no gene match. Germline assignment: CDR1 MDHEN and CDR2 SYDVKM. The CDR3 length is 15 residues. Written as DNA, the CDR3 is TGTGCCAGCAGCAAGGGAGGGACAGGGGGTCGAGGCTACACCTTC. Protein sequence: CASSKGGTGGRGYTF.

The sample holds a few counts of this clone. CDR3 region: CASSLEEDGYEQYF. The CDR3 region has the DNA TGTGCCAGCAGCTTGGAGGAGGATGGGTACGAGCAGTACTTC. The V gene is TRBV5-6, the J gene TRBJ2-7; D might be TRBD2 (5 bases). The CDR3 consists of 14 residues. The germline CDR1 and CDR2 sequences are SGHDT and YYEEEE. The V end lost 0 bases, the J end lost 4 bases, and 11 bases lay between the germline ends.

This clone occurred a few times. V and J are TRBV7-8 and TRBJ1-5; 12 bases map to TRBD1. Germline assignment: CDR1 SGHVS and CDR2 FQNEAQ. CDR3 length equals 18 residues. After removal of 4 bases from V and 2 bases from J, the junction contained 9 bases not matched to a gene. The CDR3 here is CASSSTGQGARGNQPQHF. The CDR3 bases are TGTGCCAGCAGCTCGACGGGACAGGGGGCGCGAGGCAATCAGCCCCAGCATTTT.

This sequence joins TRBV30 and TRBJ2-7; TRBD1 matches at 9 bases. Per the germline V gene, CDR1 is GTSNPN and CDR2 is SVGIG (reference sequence). Trimming cost V 3 bases and J 4 bases; bases outside gene matches: 7. The CDR3 length is 14 residues. This CDR3 reads CAWRVNRGPYEQYF. The CDR3 region has the DNA TGTGCCTGGAGGGTAAACAGGGGGCCTTACGAGCAGTACTTC.

The chain carries TRBV2 and TRBJ2-1, with D tentatively TRBD2 (6 bases). V was shortened by 2 bases and J by 6 bases, with 14 bases between the two germline ends. The CDR3 contains 15 residues. CDR1 SNHLY and CDR2 FYNNEI come from the germline V gene. CDR3 DNA: TGTGCCAGCAGTGAACGGACCGGGACTGGCAATGAGCAGTTCTTC. Protein: CASSERTGTGNEQFF.